These T cell receptor beta chains were read from a single sample in a study of control samples from healthy donors and cancer patients. Produced via immunoSEQ multiplex PCR; TCRdb's table is partial and in-frame only. This sample has 130,000 or so clones; roughly nine tenths occur once, and the top ten carry 5.5% to 7.5%. Sequenced material: blood. The receptors shown here come from a man younger than 30 in good health. The CDR3 runs from the conserved cysteine through the conserved F or W. A D gene is named only where the DNA matches it firmly. Where a row states a size, it is once, few, many or the class of an expanded clone; other rows omit it.

J: TRBJ2-5
V: TRBV13
D: TRBD1
size: NA
CDR3: CASRWTGVQTQYF
DNA: TGTGCCAGCAGATGGACAGGGGTTCAGACCCAGTACTTC

J: TRBJ2-5
V: TRBV7-3
D: NA
size: NA
CDR3: CASSSWGRQTQETQYF
DNA: TGTGCCAGCAGCTCATGGGGTAGACAAACACAAGAGACCCAGTACTTC

J: TRBJ2-4
V: TRBV7-2
D: NA
size: NA
CDR3: CASSFIGVSAKNIQYF
DNA: TGTGCCAGCAGCTTTATCGGGGTTTCGGCCAAAAACATTCAGTACTTC

J: TRBJ1-5
V: TRBV6-1
D: TRBD1
size: few
CDR3: CASSEDGTDYQPQHF
DNA: TGTGCCAGCAGTGAGGACGGGACAGATTATCAGCCCCAGCATTTT

J: TRBJ2-5
V: TRBV4-1
D: TRBD1
size: NA
CDR3: CASSQTDRGGLETQYF
DNA: TGCGCCAGCAGCCAGACGGACAGGGGGGGTCTCGAGACCCAGTACTTC

J: TRBJ1-1
V: TRBV19
D: TRBD1
size: NA
CDR3: CASSARQGVNTEAFF
DNA: TGTGCCAGTAGTGCGCGACAGGGGGTGAACACTGAAGCTTTCTTT

J: TRBJ1-4
V: TRBV30
D: TRBD1
size: NA
CDR3: CASKSGTGSEKLFF
DNA: TGTGCCTCAAAATCCGGGACAGGGAGTGAAAAACTGTTTTTT

J: TRBJ2-1
V: TRBV10-1
D: NA
size: NA
CDR3: CASSESAPVISNEQFF
DNA: TGCGCCAGCAGTGAGTCCGCACCGGTAATTAGCAATGAGCAGTTCTTC

J: TRBJ1-2
V: TRBV4-1
D: TRBD1
size: NA
CDR3: CASSQDRSGGIYGYTF
DNA: TGCGCCAGCAGCCAAGATCGGTCAGGGGGCATTTATGGCTACACCTTC

J: TRBJ2-2
V: TRBV24-1
D: TRBD1
size: NA
CDR3: CATSDTGTGRGELFF
DNA: TGTGCCACCAGTGACACCGGGACAGGGAGAGGGGAGCTGTTTTTT

J: TRBJ2-4
V: TRBV5-1
D: NA
size: NA
CDR3: CASSLSGDNIQYF
DNA: TGCGCCAGCAGCTTGTCAGGAGACAACATTCAGTACTTC

J: TRBJ1-1
V: TRBV4-1
D: TRBD1
size: NA
CDR3: CASSQETGTGTEAFF
DNA: TGCGCCAGCAGCCAAGAGACAGGGACCGGCACTGAAGCTTTCTTT

J: TRBJ2-2
V: TRBV13
D: TRBD2
size: NA
CDR3: CASSLGVAGGLTGELFF
DNA: TGTGCCAGCAGCTTAGGTGTGGCGGGGGGGCTCACCGGGGAGCTGTTTTTT

J: TRBJ1-2
V: TRBV19
D: NA
size: NA
CDR3: CASSISGVGYTF
DNA: TGTGCCAGTAGTATATCTGGGGTAGGCTACACCTTC

J: TRBJ1-5
V: TRBV10-3
D: NA
size: once
CDR3: CAISEGGPQPQHF
DNA: TGTGCCATCAGTGAGGGGGGACCCCAGCCCCAGCATTTT

J: TRBJ1-1
V: TRBV9
D: TRBD1
size: NA
CDR3: CASSVTGQGDTEAFF
DNA: TGTGCCAGCAGCGTAACGGGACAGGGTGACACTGAAGCTTTCTTT

J: TRBJ1-2
V: TRBV5-1
D: NA
size: few
CDR3: CASSLGQSYGYTF
DNA: TGCGCCAGCAGCTTGGGGCAGAGTTATGGCTACACCTTC

J: TRBJ1-5
V: TRBV13
D: NA
size: NA
CDR3: CASSLGRDQPQHF
DNA: TGTGCCAGCAGCTTAGGTCGGGATCAGCCCCAGCATTTT